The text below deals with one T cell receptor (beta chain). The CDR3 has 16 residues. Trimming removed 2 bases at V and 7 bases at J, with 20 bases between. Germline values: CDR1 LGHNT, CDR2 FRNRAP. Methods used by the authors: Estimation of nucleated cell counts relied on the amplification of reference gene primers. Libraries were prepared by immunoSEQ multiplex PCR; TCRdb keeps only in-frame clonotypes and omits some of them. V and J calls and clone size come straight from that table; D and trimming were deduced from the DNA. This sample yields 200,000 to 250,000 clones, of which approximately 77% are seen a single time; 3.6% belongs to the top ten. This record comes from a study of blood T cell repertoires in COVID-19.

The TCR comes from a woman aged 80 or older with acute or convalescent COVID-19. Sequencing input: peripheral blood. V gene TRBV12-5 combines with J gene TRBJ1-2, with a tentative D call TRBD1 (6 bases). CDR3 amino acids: CASGLTPGQTTLGYTF. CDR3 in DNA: TGTGCTAGTGGTTTGACTCCCGGACAGACCACGCTTGGCTACACCTTC.